This TCR beta chain is drawn from a study of T cell repertoires in cytomegalovirus infection. Study-wide context: Selected CMV epitopes included recently identified HLA-C-restricted ones as well as well-studied HLA-B-restricted ones. Public TCR beta signatures provided an indication of both CMV infection and a matching HLA type. Overall study findings and caveats: HLA-C-restricted CMV-specific TCR beta clonotypes prevailed in the ex vivo response.

Germline-derived CDR1 and CDR2 are SEHNR and FQNEAQ (reference sequence). Trimming stripped 6 bases from V and 3 bases from J, with 13 bases between. The CDR3 has 14 amino acids. This clonotype was seen more than once but under ten times. Its specificity is unknown. TCRdb re-derived calls from the reads in MiXCR, one entry per CDR3 protein. This table holds about 150,000 distinct CDR3 sequences, roughly 32% found once. The V and J genes are TRBV7-9 and TRBJ2-3, with D unclear. Specimen: CD8+ T cells from cultured PBMCs, collected from culture after CMV antigen stimulation. The sequence was collected from a human donor in good health (CMV status not recorded). Some clones in this sample may be carry-over from other donors' samples. The CDR3 coding sequence is TGTGCCAGCAGTCAACTCGACGGTACAGATACGCAGTATTTT. It specifies CASSQLDGTDTQYF.